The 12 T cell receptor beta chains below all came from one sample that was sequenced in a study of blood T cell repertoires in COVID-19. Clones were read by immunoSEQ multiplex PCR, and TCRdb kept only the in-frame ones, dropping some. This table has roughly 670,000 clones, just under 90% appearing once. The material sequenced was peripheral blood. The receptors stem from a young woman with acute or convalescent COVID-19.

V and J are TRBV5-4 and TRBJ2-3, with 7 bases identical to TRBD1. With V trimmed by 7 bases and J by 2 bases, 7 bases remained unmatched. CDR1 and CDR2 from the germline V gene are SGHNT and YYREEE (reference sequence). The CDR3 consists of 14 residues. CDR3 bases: TGTGCCAGCCGGGACAGAGAACTCACAGATACGCAGTATTTT. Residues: CASRDRELTDTQYF.

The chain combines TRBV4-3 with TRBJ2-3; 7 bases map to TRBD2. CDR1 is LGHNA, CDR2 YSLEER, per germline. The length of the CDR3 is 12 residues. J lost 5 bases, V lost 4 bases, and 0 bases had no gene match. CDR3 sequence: CASSRGGDTQYF. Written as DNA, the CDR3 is TGCGCCAGCAGCCGCGGGGGAGATACGCAGTATTTT.

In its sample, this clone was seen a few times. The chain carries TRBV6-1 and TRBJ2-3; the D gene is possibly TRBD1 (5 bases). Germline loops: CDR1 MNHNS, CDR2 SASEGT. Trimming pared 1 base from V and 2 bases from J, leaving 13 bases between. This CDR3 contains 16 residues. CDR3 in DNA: TGTGCCAGCAGTGAAGATACAGGAGACCCCACAGATACGCAGTATTTT. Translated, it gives CASSEDTGDPTDTQYF.

CDR3 nucleotide sequence: TGTGCCTGGAGTGCGGACAGGGGGACTAACTATGGCTACACCTTC. It is translated as CAWSADRGTNYGYTF. The gene calls are TRBV30 and TRBJ1-2, with TRBD1 matching over 10 bases. J was trimmed by 0 bases and V by 1 base; bases with no gene match: 2. Germline V lookup: CDR1 GTSNPN, CDR2 SVGIG (reference sequence). CDR3 length equals 15 residues.

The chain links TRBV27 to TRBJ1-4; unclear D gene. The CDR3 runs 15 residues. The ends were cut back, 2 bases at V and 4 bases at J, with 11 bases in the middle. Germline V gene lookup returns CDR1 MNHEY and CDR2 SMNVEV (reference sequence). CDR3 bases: TGTGCCAGCAGTTTAGAAGGAGGATTTAATGAAAAACTGTTTTTT. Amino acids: CASSLEGGFNEKLFF.

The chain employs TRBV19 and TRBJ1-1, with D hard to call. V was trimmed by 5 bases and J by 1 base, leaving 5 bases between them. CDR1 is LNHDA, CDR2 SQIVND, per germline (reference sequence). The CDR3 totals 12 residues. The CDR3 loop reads CASSYRNTEAFF. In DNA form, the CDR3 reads TGTGCCAGTAGTTACAGGAACACTGAAGCTTTCTTT.

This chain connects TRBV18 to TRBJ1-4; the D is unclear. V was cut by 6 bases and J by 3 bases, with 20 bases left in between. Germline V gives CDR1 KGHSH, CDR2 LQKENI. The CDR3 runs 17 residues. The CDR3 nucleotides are TGTGCCAGCTCCCTCTACGGGGAGTCTGGGGCTAATGAAAAACTGTTTTTT. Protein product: CASSLYGESGANEKLFF.

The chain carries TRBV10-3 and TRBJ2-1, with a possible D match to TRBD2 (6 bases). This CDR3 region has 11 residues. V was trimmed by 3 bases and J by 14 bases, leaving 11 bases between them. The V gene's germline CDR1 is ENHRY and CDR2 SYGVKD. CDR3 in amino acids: CAISDRWGEFF. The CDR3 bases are TGTGCCATCAGTGACAGGTGGGGGGAGTTCTTC.

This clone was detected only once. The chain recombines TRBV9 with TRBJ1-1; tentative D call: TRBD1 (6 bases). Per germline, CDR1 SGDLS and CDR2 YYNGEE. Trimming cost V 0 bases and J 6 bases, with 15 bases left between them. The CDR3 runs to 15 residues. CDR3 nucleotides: TGTGCCAGCAGCGTAGGGGTAGGGTCAGGGGCTGAAGCTTTCTTT. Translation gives CASSVGVGSGAEAFF.

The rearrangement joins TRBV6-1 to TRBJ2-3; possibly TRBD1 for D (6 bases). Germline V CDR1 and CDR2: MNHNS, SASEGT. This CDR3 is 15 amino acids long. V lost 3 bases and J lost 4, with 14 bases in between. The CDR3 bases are TGTGCCAGCAGTGATCGATCAGGGGCGGCAGATACGCAGTATTTT. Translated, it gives CASSDRSGAADTQYF.

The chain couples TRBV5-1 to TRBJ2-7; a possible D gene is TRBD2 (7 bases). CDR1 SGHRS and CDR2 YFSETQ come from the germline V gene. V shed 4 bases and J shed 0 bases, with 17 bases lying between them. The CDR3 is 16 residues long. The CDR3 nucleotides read TGCGCCAGCAGCGAGGGAGGGGGAACTAGCTCCTACGAGCAGTACTTC. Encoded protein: CASSEGGGTSSYEQYF.

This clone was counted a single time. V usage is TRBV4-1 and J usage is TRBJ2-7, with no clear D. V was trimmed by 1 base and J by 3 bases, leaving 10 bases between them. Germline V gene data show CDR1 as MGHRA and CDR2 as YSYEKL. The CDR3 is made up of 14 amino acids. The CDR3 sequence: CASSQGYYGYEQYF. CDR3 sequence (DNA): TGCGCCAGCAGCCAAGGGTACTACGGCTACGAGCAGTACTTC.